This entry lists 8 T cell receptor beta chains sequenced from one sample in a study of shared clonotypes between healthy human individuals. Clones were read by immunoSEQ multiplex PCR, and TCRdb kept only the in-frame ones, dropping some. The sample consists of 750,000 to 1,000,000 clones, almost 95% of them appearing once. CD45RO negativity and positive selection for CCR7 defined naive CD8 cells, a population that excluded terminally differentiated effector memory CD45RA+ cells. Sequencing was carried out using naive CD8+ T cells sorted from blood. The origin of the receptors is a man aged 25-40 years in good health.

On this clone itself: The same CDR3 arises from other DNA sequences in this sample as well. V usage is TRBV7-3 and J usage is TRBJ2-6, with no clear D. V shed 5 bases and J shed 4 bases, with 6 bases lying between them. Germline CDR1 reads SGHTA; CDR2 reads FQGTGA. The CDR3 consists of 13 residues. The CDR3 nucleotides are TGTGCCAGCAGCCTGCCCGGGGCCAACGTCCTGACTTTC. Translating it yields CASSLPGANVLTF.

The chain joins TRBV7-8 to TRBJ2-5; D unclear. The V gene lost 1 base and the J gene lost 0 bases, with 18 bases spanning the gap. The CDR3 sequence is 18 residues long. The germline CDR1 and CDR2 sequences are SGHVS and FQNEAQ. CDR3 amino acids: CASSLVSRSRPYQETQYF. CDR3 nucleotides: TGTGCCAGCAGCTTAGTTTCCAGGAGCCGGCCGTACCAAGAGACCCAGTACTTC.

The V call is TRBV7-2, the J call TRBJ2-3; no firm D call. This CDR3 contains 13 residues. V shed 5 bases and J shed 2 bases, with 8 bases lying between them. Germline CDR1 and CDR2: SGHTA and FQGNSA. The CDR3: CASSPDHTDTQYF. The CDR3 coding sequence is TGTGCCAGCAGCCCCGACCACACAGATACGCAGTATTTT.

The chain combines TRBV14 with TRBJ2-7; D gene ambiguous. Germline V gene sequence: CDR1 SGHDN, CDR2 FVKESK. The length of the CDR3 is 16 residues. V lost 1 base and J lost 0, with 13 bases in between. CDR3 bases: TGTGCCAGCAGCCAAGTATGTTTTGTGTTCTCCTACGAGCAGTACTTC. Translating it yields CASSQVCFVFSYEQYF.

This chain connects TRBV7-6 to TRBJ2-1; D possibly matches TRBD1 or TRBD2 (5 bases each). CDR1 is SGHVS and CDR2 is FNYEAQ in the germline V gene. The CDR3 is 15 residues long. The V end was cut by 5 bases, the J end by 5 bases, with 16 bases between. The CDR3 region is CASSPEGRSHNEQFF. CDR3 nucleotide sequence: TGTGCCAGCAGCCCCGAGGGGAGATCCCACAATGAGCAGTTCTTC.

In DNA form, the CDR3 reads TGCGCCAGCAGCTTTGGCCCAACCTACGAGCAGTACTTC. Protein: CASSFGPTYEQYF. The chain recombines TRBV5-1 with TRBJ2-7; D not resolved. There are 13 residues in the CDR3. CDR1 and CDR2 from the germline V gene are SGHRS and YFSETQ. Trimming cost V 2 bases and J 2 bases, with 8 bases left between them.

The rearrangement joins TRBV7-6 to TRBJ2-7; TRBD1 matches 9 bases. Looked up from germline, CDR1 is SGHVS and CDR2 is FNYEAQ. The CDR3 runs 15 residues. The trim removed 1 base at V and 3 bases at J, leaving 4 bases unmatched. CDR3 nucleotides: TGTGCCAGCAGCTTAGGGGACAGGGCCCACTACGAGCAGTACTTC. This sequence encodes CASSLGDRAHYEQYF.

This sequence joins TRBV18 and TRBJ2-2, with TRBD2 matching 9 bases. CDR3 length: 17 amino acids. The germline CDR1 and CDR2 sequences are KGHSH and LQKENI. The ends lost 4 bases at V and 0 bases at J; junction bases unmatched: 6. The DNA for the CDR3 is TGTGCCAGCTCACAAGGGACTAGCCGGTCGAACACCGGGGAGCTGTTTTTT. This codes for CASSQGTSRSNTGELFF.